The subject of this entry is one TCR beta chain. Its specificity is not known. The assay was immunoSEQ multiplex PCR, and TCRdb's table has in-frame clones only and misses some. The table records 120,000 to 150,000 clones, over 80% of them present only once. The data are from a study of T cell responses to AZD1222 COVID-19 vaccine. Findings and limits, study-wide: At study baseline, merely several AZD1222 recipients were seropositive. Once two AZD1222 doses were given, Spike-specific TCR breadth and depth went up. The donor cohort was predominantly white British with a female majority, and clonal diversity may have been underestimated. Repertoires were obtained only post-peak T cell response.

Per the germline V gene, CDR1 is SGHVS and CDR2 is FNYEAQ. The CDR3 covers 14 residues. Trimming shortened V by 1 base and J by 3 bases, and 6 bases separated the two germline ends. The sequencing here drew on peripheral blood, taken on day 0 of MenACWY control vaccination. The rearrangement uses TRBV7-6 and TRBJ1-4; D is uncertain. This receptor was obtained from an adult in good health. CDR3 coding DNA: TGTGCCAGCAGCTTAGGGACGGCTAATGAAAAACTGTTTTTT. Its translation: CASSLGTANEKLFF.